The 13 T cell receptor beta chains presented below share a single source sample, sequenced in a study of T cell responses to AZD1222 COVID-19 vaccine (dated by TCRdb to about 2021). The time point label, as the study defines it: about 28 days (+/-7) after the second vaccine dose. The treatment or condition label corresponds to: meningococcal conjugate vaccine given as trial control. Libraries were built with the immunoSEQ multiplex PCR assay. TCRdb stores this immuneACCESS table with in-frame sequences only. Part of the clones is absent; in the studies checked, under half of the shortfall reflects unresolved V genes, and no reason is known for the rest. In all, the sample holds approximately 150,000 clones, and roughly 86% of those were seen once. Jointly, the top ten make up approximately 5.1% of the sample. The source was peripheral blood, collected 28 days after the second dose of the MenACWY control vaccine. All receptors come from an adult who received the MenACWY meningococcal vaccine as a control.

This chain connects TRBV7-8 to TRBJ1-5; D is unclear. The CDR3 contains 19 residues. Trimming stripped 5 bases from V and 0 bases from J, with 23 bases between. Germline V gene data show CDR1 as SGHVS and CDR2 as FQNEAQ. The CDR3 protein is CASSHFTRGKIGSNQPQHF. DNA for the CDR3: TGTGCCAGCAGCCATTTCACCCGCGGGAAGATTGGTAGCAATCAGCCCCAGCATTTT.

The DNA of the CDR3 is TGTGCCAGTAGTATTGGGCAGATGACAGATACGCAGTATTTT. Its translation is CASSIGQMTDTQYF. J is TRBJ2-3 and V is TRBV19; D unclear. Germline V CDR1 and CDR2: LNHDA, SQIVND (reference sequence). This CDR3 region has 14 residues. Trimming pared 3 bases from V and 3 bases from J, leaving 10 bases between.

The V gene is TRBV10-3, the J gene TRBJ2-7; 10 bases line up with TRBD1. Germline CDR1 reads ENHRY; CDR2 reads SYGVKD. There are 14 residues in the CDR3. V lost 6 bases and J lost 7; bases outside the gene matches: 9. CDR3 protein: CAISTGQGDREQYF. CDR3 in DNA: TGTGCCATCAGCACTGGACAGGGGGATCGGGAGCAGTACTTC.

The V call is TRBV7-9, the J call TRBJ2-5, with D maybe TRBD2 (5 bases). The CDR3 is made up of 15 amino acids. V lost 1 base, J lost 1 base, and 10 bases lay in between. CDR1 and CDR2 (germline): SEHNR, FQNEAQ (reference sequence). The CDR3 sequence is CASSLGLGIQETQYF. The CDR3 DNA reads as TGTGCCAGCAGCTTAGGTCTCGGGATCCAAGAGACCCAGTACTTC. Together with reference TRBV7-9 and TRBJ2-5, the CDR3 gives the full variable domain: DTGVSQNPRHKITKRGQNVTFRCDPISEHNRLYWYRQTLGQGPEFLTYFQNEAQLEKSRLLSDRFSAERPKGSFSTLEIQRTEQGDSAMYLCASSLGLGIQETQYFGPGTRLLVL.

This chain connects TRBV7-3 to TRBJ2-1; D is undetermined. Per germline, CDR1 SGHTA and CDR2 FQGTGA. V lost 1 base to trimming and J lost 7 bases, with 8 bases between them. This CDR3 has 13 residues. The CDR3 loop reads CASSLISGNEQFF. CDR3 DNA sequence: TGTGCCAGCAGCTTAATATCTGGGAATGAGCAGTTCTTC.

The V and J genes are TRBV6-6 and TRBJ2-2; 8 bases align to TRBD1. Germline-derived CDR1 and CDR2 are MNHNY and SVGAGI (reference sequence). The V and J ends lost 4 bases and 7 bases, in that order; junction bases with no gene match: 8. The CDR3 spans 15 residues. DNA of the CDR3: TGTGCCAGCAGTTGGTCCAGGGGGCGGGTCGGGGAGCTGTTTTTT. It yields the protein CASSWSRGRVGELFF.

This clone was detected only once. This rearrangement joins TRBV7-3 to TRBJ2-7; 10 nucleotides align to TRBD2. The germline CDR1 and CDR2 sequences are SGHTA and FQGTGA. This CDR3 contains 14 residues. After removal of 5 bases from V and 2 bases from J, the junction contained 3 bases not matched to a gene. The CDR3 region is CASSPGTSAYEQYF. The CDR3 region has the DNA TGTGCCAGCAGCCCCGGGACTAGCGCCTACGAGCAGTACTTC.

This clone was seen only a few times. The chain links TRBV7-9 to TRBJ1-4; a possible D gene is TRBD1 (6 bases). Trimming took 5 bases from V and 4 from J, leaving 11 bases between them. CDR3 length: 14 residues. Germline loops: CDR1 SEHNR, CDR2 FQNEAQ (reference sequence). The DNA for the CDR3 is TGTGCCAGCAGCCAGGGGTATGGTAATGAAAAACTGTTTTTT. Translated: CASSQGYGNEKLFF.

This clone was recorded once. The J gene is TRBJ1-1, the V gene TRBV6-2 or TRBV6-3; no clear D. The CDR3 has 13 amino acids. The germline V gene has CDR1 MNHEY and CDR2 SVGEGT. The V end was cut by 2 bases, the J end by 1 base, with 5 bases between. The CDR3 nucleotides read TGTGCCAGCAGTTACCAGGCGAACACTGAAGCTTTCTTT. Its translation: CASSYQANTEAFF.

V usage is TRBV19 and J usage is TRBJ1-2; no clear D. Germline assignment: CDR1 LNHDA and CDR2 SQIVND (reference sequence). The CDR3 is made up of 15 amino acids. V was clipped by 1 base and J by 4 bases, with 13 bases between them. DNA of the CDR3: TGTGCCAGTAGTATAGTGGCAGGAGAGGGCTATGGCTACACCTTC. Protein product: CASSIVAGEGYGYTF. Full variable domain (rest looked up from reference TRBV19 and TRBJ1-2): DGGITQSPKYLFRKEGQNVTLSCEQNLNHDAMYWYRQDPGQGLRLIYYSQIVNDFQKGDIAEGYSVSREKKESFPLTVTSAQKNPTAFYLCASSIVAGEGYGYTFGSGTRLTVV.

This sequence joins TRBV4-3 and TRBJ1-2, with a tentative D call TRBD1 (6 bases). Germline CDR1 is LGHNA and CDR2 is YSLEER. V was shortened by 0 bases and J by 8 bases, with 13 bases between the two germline ends. This CDR3 has 14 amino acids. The CDR3 nucleotides read TGCGCCAGCAGCCAAGAAGGGGGAGGAGGAGGCTACACCTTC. This gives the protein CASSQEGGGGGYTF.

The V call is TRBV6-4, the J call TRBJ2-1, with 10 bases identical to TRBD1. This CDR3 is built from 15 residues. CDR1 is MRHNA and CDR2 is SNTAGT in the germline V gene. V shed 8 bases, J shed 7 bases, and the junction held 11 bases outside the gene matches. CDR3 nucleotides: TGTGCCAGCTCCGAGACAGGGGGCGAAGCGAATGAGCAGTTCTTC. This sequence encodes CASSETGGEANEQFF.

The table lists this clone with a few counts. V gene TRBV5-5 combines with J gene TRBJ1-2, with D tentatively TRBD1 (5 bases). CDR1 and CDR2 (germline): SGHKS, YYEKEE (reference sequence). The CDR3 extends over 17 amino acids. V shed 2 bases and J shed 8 bases, with 25 bases lying between them. CDR3 residues: CASSLSRSRGIYQGYTF. Written as DNA, the CDR3 is TGTGCCAGCAGCTTATCCCGGTCGCGGGGGATTTACCAGGGCTACACCTTC.